The clone carrying this T cell receptor (beta chain) was recorded a few times. V shed 4 bases, J shed 1 base, and the junction held 5 bases outside the gene matches. CDR1 SEHNR and CDR2 FQNEAQ come from the germline V gene (reference sequence). There are 16 residues in the CDR3. Construction of the TCRbeta library involved unique molecular identifiers. TCRdb reprocessed the PCR reads via MiXCR and lists one record per CDR3 protein. Among some 350,000 distinct CDR3 sequences listed, around a tenth were seen once. This sample was taken from a study of T-cell reconstitution after alpha-beta-depleted transplantation in children.

The sample was PBMCs from the stem cell graft donor, taken from the stem cell graft. This TCR was sampled from a human donor who donated a stem cell graft to a child with acute lymphoblastic leukemia. This chain connects TRBV7-9 to TRBJ2-2; 8 nucleotides agree with TRBD1. DNA for the CDR3: TGTGCCAGCAGCTCCCGGACAGGGCGGAACACCGGGGAGCTGTTTTTT. As protein: CASSSRTGRNTGELFF.